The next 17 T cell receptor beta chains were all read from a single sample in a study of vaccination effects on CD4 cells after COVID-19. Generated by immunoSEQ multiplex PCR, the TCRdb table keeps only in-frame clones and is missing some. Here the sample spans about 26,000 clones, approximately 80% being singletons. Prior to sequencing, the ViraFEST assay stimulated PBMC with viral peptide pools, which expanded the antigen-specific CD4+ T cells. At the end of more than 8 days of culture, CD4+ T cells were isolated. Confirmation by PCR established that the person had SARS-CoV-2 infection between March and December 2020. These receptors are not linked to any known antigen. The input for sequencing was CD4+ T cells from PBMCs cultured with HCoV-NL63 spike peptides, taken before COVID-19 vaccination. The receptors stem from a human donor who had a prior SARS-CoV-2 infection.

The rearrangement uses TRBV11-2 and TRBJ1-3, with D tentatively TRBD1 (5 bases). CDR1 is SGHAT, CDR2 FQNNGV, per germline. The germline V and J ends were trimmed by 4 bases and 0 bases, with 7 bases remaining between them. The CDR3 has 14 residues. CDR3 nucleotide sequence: TGTGCCAGCAGCTGGACAAACTCTGGAAACACCATATATTTT. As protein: CASSWTNSGNTIYF.

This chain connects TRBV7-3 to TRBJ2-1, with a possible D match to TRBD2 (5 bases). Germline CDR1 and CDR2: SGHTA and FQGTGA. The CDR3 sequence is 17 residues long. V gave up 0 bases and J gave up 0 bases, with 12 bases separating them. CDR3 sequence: CASSLTGSESSYNEQFF. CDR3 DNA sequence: TGTGCCAGCAGCTTAACGGGTAGCGAGAGCTCCTACAATGAGCAGTTCTTC. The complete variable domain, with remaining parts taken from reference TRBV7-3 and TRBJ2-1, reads GAGVSQTPSNKVTEKGKYVELRCDPISGHTALYWYRQSLGQGPEFLIYFQGTGAADDSGLPNDRFFAVRPEGSVSTLKIQRTERGDSAVYLCASSLTGSESSYNEQFFGPGTRLTVL.

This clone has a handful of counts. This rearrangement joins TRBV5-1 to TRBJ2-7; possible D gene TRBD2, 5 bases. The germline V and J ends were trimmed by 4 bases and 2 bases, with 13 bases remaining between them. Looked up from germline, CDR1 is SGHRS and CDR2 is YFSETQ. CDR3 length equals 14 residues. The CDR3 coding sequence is TGCGCCAGCAGCGAGGGTAGTGCAGCCTACGAGCAGTACTTC. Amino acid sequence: CASSEGSAAYEQYF.

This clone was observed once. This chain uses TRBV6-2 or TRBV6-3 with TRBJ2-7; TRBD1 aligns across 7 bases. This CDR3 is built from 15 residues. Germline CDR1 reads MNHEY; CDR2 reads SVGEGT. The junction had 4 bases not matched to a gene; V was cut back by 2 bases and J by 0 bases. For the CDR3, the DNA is TGTGCCAGCAGTTACCTAGGGGGCTCCTCCTACGAGCAGTACTTC. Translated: CASSYLGGSSYEQYF.

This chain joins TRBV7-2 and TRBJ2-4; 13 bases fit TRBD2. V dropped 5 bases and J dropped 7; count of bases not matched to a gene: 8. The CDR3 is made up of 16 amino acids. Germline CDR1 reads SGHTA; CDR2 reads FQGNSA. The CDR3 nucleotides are TGTGCCAGCAGCCCCACTAGCGGGGGGGCCCGGAACATTCAGTACTTC. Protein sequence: CASSPTSGGARNIQYF.

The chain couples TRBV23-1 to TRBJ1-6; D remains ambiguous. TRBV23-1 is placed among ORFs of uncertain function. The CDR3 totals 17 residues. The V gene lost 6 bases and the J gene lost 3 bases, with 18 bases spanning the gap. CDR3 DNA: TGCGCCAGCAGCCACCGAACGGGCCGGCACTATAATTCACCCCTCCACTTT. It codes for CASSHRTGRHYNSPLHF.

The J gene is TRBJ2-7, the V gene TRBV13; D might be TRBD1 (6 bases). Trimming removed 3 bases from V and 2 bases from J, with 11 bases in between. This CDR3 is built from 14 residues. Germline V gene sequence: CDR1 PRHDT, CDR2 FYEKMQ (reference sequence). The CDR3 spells CASSLNRVTYEQYF. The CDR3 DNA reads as TGTGCCAGCAGCTTGAACAGGGTCACCTACGAGCAGTACTTC.

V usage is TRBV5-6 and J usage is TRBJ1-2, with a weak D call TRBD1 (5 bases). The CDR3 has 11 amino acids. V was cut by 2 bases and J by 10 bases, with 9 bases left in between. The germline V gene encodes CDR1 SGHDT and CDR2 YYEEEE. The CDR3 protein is CASSFREFYTF. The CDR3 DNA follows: TGTGCCAGCAGCTTCAGGGAATTCTACACCTTC. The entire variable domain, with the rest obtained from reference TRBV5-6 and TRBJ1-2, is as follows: DAGVTQSPTHLIKTRGQQVTLRCSPKSGHDTVSWYQQALGQGPQFIFQYYEEEERQRGNFPDRFSGHQFPNYSSELNVNALLLGDSALYLCASSFREFYTFGSGTRLTVV.

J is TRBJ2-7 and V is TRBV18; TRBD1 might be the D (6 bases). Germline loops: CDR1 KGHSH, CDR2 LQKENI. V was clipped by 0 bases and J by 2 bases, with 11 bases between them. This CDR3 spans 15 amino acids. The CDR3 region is CASSPPTGRTYEQYF. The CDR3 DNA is TGTGCCAGCTCACCACCGACAGGCCGCACCTACGAGCAGTACTTC.

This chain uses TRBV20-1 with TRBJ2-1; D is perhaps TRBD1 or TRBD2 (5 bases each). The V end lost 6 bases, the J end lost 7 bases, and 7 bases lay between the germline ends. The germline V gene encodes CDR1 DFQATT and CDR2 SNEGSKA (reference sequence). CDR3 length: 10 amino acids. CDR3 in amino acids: CSAEGNEQFF. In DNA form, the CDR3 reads TGCAGTGCCGAGGGGAATGAGCAGTTCTTC.

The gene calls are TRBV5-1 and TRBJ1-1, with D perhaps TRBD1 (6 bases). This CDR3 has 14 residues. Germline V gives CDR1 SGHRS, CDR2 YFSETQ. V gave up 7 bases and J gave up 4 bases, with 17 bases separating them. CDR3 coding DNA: TGCGCCAGCGCGGAAAACAGGGTAAGCACTGAAGCTTTCTTT. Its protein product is CASAENRVSTEAFF.

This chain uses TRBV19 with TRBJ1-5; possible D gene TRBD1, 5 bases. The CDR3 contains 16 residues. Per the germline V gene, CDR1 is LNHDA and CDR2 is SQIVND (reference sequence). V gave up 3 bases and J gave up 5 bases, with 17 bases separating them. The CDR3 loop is CASSIRGRVGDQPQHF. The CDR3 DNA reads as TGTGCCAGTAGTATTCGTGGGAGGGTGGGGGATCAGCCCCAGCATTTT.

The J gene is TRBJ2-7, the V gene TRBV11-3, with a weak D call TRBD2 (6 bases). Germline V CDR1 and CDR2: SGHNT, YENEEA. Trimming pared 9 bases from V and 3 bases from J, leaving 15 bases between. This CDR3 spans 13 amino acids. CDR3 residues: CARSLPGDYEQYF. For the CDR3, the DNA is TGTGCCAGGTCCCTACCGGGAGACTACGAGCAGTACTTC.

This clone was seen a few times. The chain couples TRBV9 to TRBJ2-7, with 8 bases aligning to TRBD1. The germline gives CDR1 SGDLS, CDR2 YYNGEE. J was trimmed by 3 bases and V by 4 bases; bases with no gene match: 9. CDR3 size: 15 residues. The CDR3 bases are TGTGCCAGCAGCCCGACAGGGGTAGGGTTCTACGAGCAGTACTTC. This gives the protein CASSPTGVGFYEQYF.

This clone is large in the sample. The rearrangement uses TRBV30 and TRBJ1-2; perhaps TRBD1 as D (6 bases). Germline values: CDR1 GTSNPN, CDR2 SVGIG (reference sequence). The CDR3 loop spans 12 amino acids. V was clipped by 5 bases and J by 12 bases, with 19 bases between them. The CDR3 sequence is CAWGNGQRGHTF. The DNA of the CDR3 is TGTGCCTGGGGGAACGGACAGCGGGGCCACACCTTC.

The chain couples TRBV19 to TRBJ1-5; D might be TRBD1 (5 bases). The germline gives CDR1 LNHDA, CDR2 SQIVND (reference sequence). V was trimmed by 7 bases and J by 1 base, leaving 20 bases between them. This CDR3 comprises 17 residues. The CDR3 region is CASIGTVPPRSNQPQHF. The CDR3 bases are TGTGCCAGTATCGGGACCGTTCCACCTAGAAGCAATCAGCCCCAGCATTTT.

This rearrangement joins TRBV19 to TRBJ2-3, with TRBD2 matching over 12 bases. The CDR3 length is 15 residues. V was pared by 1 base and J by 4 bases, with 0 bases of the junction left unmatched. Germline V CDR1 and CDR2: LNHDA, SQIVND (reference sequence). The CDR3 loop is CASSIGTSGADTQYF. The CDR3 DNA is TGTGCCAGTAGTATAGGGACTAGCGGGGCAGATACGCAGTATTTT.